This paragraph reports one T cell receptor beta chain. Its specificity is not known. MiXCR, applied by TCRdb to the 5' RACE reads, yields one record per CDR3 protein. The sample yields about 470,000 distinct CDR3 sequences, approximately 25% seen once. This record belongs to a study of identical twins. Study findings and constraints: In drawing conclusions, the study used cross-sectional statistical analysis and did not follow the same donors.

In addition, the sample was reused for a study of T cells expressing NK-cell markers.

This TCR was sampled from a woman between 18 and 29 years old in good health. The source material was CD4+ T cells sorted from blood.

The CDR3 loop reads CASKMNTEAFF. CDR3 sequence (DNA): TGTGCCAGCAAGATGAACACTGAAGCTTTCTTT. The chain couples TRBV7-8 to TRBJ1-1; D not resolved. The V and J ends lost 7 bases and 0 bases respectively, with 3 bases between them. The length of the CDR3 is 11 residues. CDR1 is SGHVS and CDR2 is FQNEAQ in the germline V gene.